A selection of T cell receptor beta chains follows, all from one sample in a study of patients and donors after allogeneic stem cell transplantation. TCRdb processed the RT-PCR reads anew with MiXCR; each CDR3 protein has one entry. The sample includes approximately 60,000 distinct CDR3 sequences, about an eighth of them seen just once. Sequenced: blood, either unsorted or a sorted T cell fraction (not recorded which). The receptors stem from a human donor who was either an allogeneic HSCT recipient or a stem cell or donor lymphocyte infusion donor (not recorded which). It is not recorded whose cells these are; they may come from a transplant donor. Both conserved end residues are part of each CDR3. Each record gives: D gene, V gene, clone size, J gene, CDR3 length, CDR3 DNA, CDR3 protein. The D gene is left open where the match is weak. Clone size is shown for a subset of rows, as once, few, many or a class of expanded clone.

D: .
V: TRBV11-3
size: few
J: TRBJ2-1
length: 14
DNA: TGTGCCAGCAGCTCTAGCCTCCTTTACAATGAGCAGTTCTTC
CDR3: CASSSSLLYNEQFF

D: .
V: TRBV7-9
size: few
J: TRBJ2-2
length: 13
DNA: TGTGCCAGCAGTACCCGTGGCACCGGGGAGCTGTTTTTT
CDR3: CASSTRGTGELFF

D: .
V: TRBV27
size: many
J: TRBJ2-3
length: 16
DNA: TGTGCCAGCAGTTTATTCTCGGAACTAGCAGGAGATACGCAGTATTTT
CDR3: CASSLFSELAGDTQYF

D: .
V: TRBV27
size: many
J: TRBJ1-6
length: 12
DNA: TGTGCCAGCAGTTTATATCATTCACCCCTCCACTTT
CDR3: CASSLYHSPLHF

D: TRBD1
V: TRBV6-6
size: .
J: TRBJ2-7
length: 19
DNA: TGTGCCAGCAGTTACGCCCCTCTACAGGGGTCATTAATACAATACGAGCAGTACTTC
CDR3: CASSYAPLQGSLIQYEQYF

D: .
V: TRBV14
size: many
J: TRBJ1-5
length: 13
DNA: TGTGCCAGCAGCCAAGAGATGGGACAGCCCCAGCATTTT
CDR3: CASSQEMGQPQHF

D: .
V: TRBV10-1
size: few
J: TRBJ2-2
length: 17
DNA: TGCGCCAGCAGTGAGTCAGCCGGCTCGGCGAACACCGGGGAGCTGTTTTTT
CDR3: CASSESAGSANTGELFF

D: .
V: TRBV7-9
size: .
J: TRBJ1-1
length: 13
DNA: TGTGCCAGCAGCTTGGAACGTGCCCCCGACGCTTTCTTT
CDR3: CASSLERAPDAFF

D: TRBD1
V: TRBV20-1
size: few
J: TRBJ1-4
length: 12
DNA: TGCAGTGCCATCGGGACAGGGGAAAAACTGTTTTTT
CDR3: CSAIGTGEKLFF

D: TRBD2
V: TRBV29-1
size: .
J: TRBJ2-1
length: 14
DNA: TGCAGCGTTTACCCGACTAGCTCCTTCAATGAGCAGTTCTTC
CDR3: CSVYPTSSFNEQFF

D: TRBD1
V: TRBV25-1
size: many
J: TRBJ1-2
length: 17
DNA: TGTGCGAGCAGGGGGCACCCCGGAACGGCTCCAAACTATGGCTACACCTTC
CDR3: CASRGHPGTAPNYGYTF

D: .
V: TRBV29-1
size: .
J: TRBJ2-5
length: 12
DNA: TGCAGCGTGGACAAGCTACAAGAGACCCAGTACTTC
CDR3: CSVDKLQETQYF

D: .
V: TRBV9
size: .
J: TRBJ2-3
length: 14
DNA: TGTGCCAGCAGCAAGGACCGTTTAGCAGATACGCAGTATTTT
CDR3: CASSKDRLADTQYF

D: TRBD1
V: TRBV20-1
size: many
J: TRBJ1-5
length: 15
DNA: TGCAGTGCTAGAGGTGACAGGGGAATCAATCAGCCCCAGCATTTT
CDR3: CSARGDRGINQPQHF

D: .
V: TRBV11-2
size: .
J: TRBJ1-2
length: 14
DNA: TGTGCCAGCAGCGAAGGACATTTTAACTATGGCTACACCTTC
CDR3: CASSEGHFNYGYTF

D: .
V: TRBV15
size: many
J: TRBJ1-4
length: 14
DNA: TGTGCCACCAGCAGAGACGGGGCTGACGAAAAACTGTTTTTT
CDR3: CATSRDGADEKLFF

D: .
V: TRBV3-1
size: few
J: TRBJ2-1
length: 14
DNA: TGTGCCAGCAGCCAAGAACGGTCTTACAATGAGCAGTTCTTC
CDR3: CASSQERSYNEQFF

D: TRBD1
V: TRBV12-3/TRBV12-4
size: many
J: TRBJ1-3
length: 15
DNA: TGTGCCAGCAACAAAGGGACAGGGCTCGGAAACACCATATATTTT
CDR3: CASNKGTGLGNTIYF

D: TRBD1
V: TRBV10-1
size: many
J: TRBJ2-4
length: 13
DNA: TGCGCCAGCAGTCTTCAGGGGGAACGGATTCAGTACTTC
CDR3: CASSLQGERIQYF

D: TRBD1
V: TRBV7-9
size: medium-sized
J: TRBJ1-2
length: 15
DNA: TGTGCCAGCAGCCACCGGGACAGGGGGTACTATGGCTACACCTTC
CDR3: CASSHRDRGYYGYTF

D: .
V: TRBV7-6
size: few
J: TRBJ2-3
length: 15
DNA: TGTGCCAGCAGCTTAGGGAAGCTGAGCACAGATACGCAGTATTTT
CDR3: CASSLGKLSTDTQYF

D: .
V: TRBV7-6
size: .
J: TRBJ2-1
length: 18
DNA: TGTGCCAGCAGCTACCCAAAAGGGGGGAGGGAGTCCTACAATGAGCAGTTCTTC
CDR3: CASSYPKGGRESYNEQFF

D: TRBD1
V: TRBV15
size: many
J: TRBJ1-1
length: 17
DNA: TGTGCCACCAGCAGAGATCGGGACAGGGGCATGAACACTGAAGCTTTCTTT
CDR3: CATSRDRDRGMNTEAFF

D: .
V: TRBV25-1
size: many
J: TRBJ1-1
length: 15
DNA: TGTGCCAGCAGTGAATCGGGGGCCGGGGACACTGAAGCTTTCTTT
CDR3: CASSESGAGDTEAFF

D: .
V: TRBV3-1
size: few
J: TRBJ1-2
length: 16
DNA: TGTGCCAGCAGCCAAACCGACCTCATCCCCCTATTTGGCTACACCTTC
CDR3: CASSQTDLIPLFGYTF

D: .
V: TRBV12-3/TRBV12-4
size: many
J: TRBJ1-5
length: 17
DNA: TGTGCCAGCAGTCCATACAGTCCGGGGTTGAGCAATCAGCCCCAGCATTTT
CDR3: CASSPYSPGLSNQPQHF

D: TRBD2
V: TRBV5-6
size: .
J: TRBJ2-3
length: 16
DNA: TGTGCCAGCAGCTACCTGATTAGCGGGAGACCAGATACGCAGTATTTT
CDR3: CASSYLISGRPDTQYF

D: .
V: TRBV2
size: .
J: TRBJ1-4
length: 15
DNA: TGTGCCAGCAGTGGCGTCGCAGCGCATAATGAAAAACTGTTTTTT
CDR3: CASSGVAAHNEKLFF

D: .
V: TRBV28
size: many
J: TRBJ2-2
length: 16
DNA: TGTGCCAGCAGTTGGGACCGACGTCCGAAGACCGGGGAGCTGTTTTTT
CDR3: CASSWDRRPKTGELFF

D: TRBD2
V: TRBV20-1
size: .
J: TRBJ2-2
length: 17
DNA: TGCAGTGCTAGATCGACGGGCCTAGCGGGGTACACCGGGGAGCCGTTTTTT
CDR3: CSARSTGLAGYTGEPFF

D: .
V: TRBV5-6
size: few
J: TRBJ2-1
length: 14
DNA: TGTGCCAGCAGCTTTTTCGGGGCCTACAATGAGCAGTTCTTC
CDR3: CASSFFGAYNEQFF

D: .
V: TRBV7-9
size: few
J: TRBJ2-3
length: 14
DNA: TGTGCCAGCAGCTTTAGGGGACCTGCAGATACGCAGTATTTT
CDR3: CASSFRGPADTQYF

D: .
V: TRBV3-1
size: few
J: TRBJ1-5
length: 16
DNA: TGTGCCAGCAGCCAAGAGGGTAAGGATAGCAATCAGCCCCAGCATTTT
CDR3: CASSQEGKDSNQPQHF

D: .
V: TRBV5-6
size: many
J: TRBJ1-2
length: 16
DNA: TGTGCCAGCAGCCTCCGGACGAACACAGGGAACTATGGCTACACCTTC
CDR3: CASSLRTNTGNYGYTF

D: .
V: TRBV20-1
size: few
J: TRBJ2-7
length: 14
DNA: TGCAGTGCTAGGCCCAGATTGGGCCCCTACGGGCAGTACTTC
CDR3: CSARPRLGPYGQYF

D: TRBD2
V: TRBV29-1
size: few
J: TRBJ2-2
length: 15
DNA: TGCAGCGTACCAACTAGCGGGAGGAACACCGGGGAGCTGTTTTTT
CDR3: CSVPTSGRNTGELFF

D: TRBD2
V: TRBV7-2
size: few
J: TRBJ2-5
length: 16
DNA: TGTGCCAGCAGCTTGACGGGACTAGCGGGAGTAGAGACCCAGTACTTC
CDR3: CASSLTGLAGVETQYF

D: .
V: TRBV4-1
size: .
J: TRBJ2-3
length: 19
DNA: TGCGCCAGCAGCCAAGATTCTAGACTCGGGGCAGCCTCCACAGATACGCAGTATTTT
CDR3: CASSQDSRLGAASTDTQYF

D: TRBD1
V: TRBV6-1
size: .
J: TRBJ2-1
length: 15
DNA: TGTGCCAGCAGTGTTTGGACAGGGGGCTACAATGAGCAGTTCTTC
CDR3: CASSVWTGGYNEQFF

D: .
V: TRBV27
size: .
J: TRBJ2-7
length: 13
DNA: TGTGCCAGCAGTTTAGGGCCCCCCGGTGGGCAGTACTTC
CDR3: CASSLGPPGGQYF

D: .
V: TRBV14
size: .
J: TRBJ2-1
length: 14
DNA: TGTGCCAGCAGCCGGGGTAGCTCCTACAATGAGCAGTTCTTC
CDR3: CASSRGSSYNEQFF

D: .
V: TRBV7-2
size: .
J: TRBJ2-3
length: 15
DNA: TGTGCCAGCAGCTACGACCCCGTTAGCACAGATACGCAGTATTTT
CDR3: CASSYDPVSTDTQYF

D: TRBD1
V: TRBV2
size: .
J: TRBJ1-1
length: 14
DNA: TGTGCCAGCAGTGTCGTGACAGGGTACACTGAAGCTTTCTTT
CDR3: CASSVVTGYTEAFF

D: .
V: TRBV2
size: .
J: TRBJ2-1
length: 14
DNA: TGTGCCAGCAGTGAAAGGGAGGTAAACAATGAGCAGTTCTTC
CDR3: CASSEREVNNEQFF

D: TRBD2
V: TRBV7-8
size: .
J: TRBJ2-1
length: 14
DNA: TGTGCCAGCAGCTTAGTACTTGCGGGAGGGCGGGAGTTCTTC
CDR3: CASSLVLAGGREFF

D: TRBD2
V: TRBV12-3/TRBV12-4
size: few
J: TRBJ2-2
length: 17
DNA: TGTGCCAGCAGTCCTCCGCCGGGACTACCGGACACCGGGGAGCTGTTTTTT
CDR3: CASSPPPGLPDTGELFF

D: .
V: TRBV27
size: many
J: TRBJ1-5
length: 17
DNA: TGTGCCAGCAGTTTATGGGGCAGGGTTAATAGCAATCAGCCCCAGCATTTT
CDR3: CASSLWGRVNSNQPQHF

D: .
V: TRBV25-1
size: .
J: TRBJ2-1
length: 16
DNA: TGTGCCAGCAGTGAATTGACGGGGTCACCCTACAATGAGCAGTTCTTC
CDR3: CASSELTGSPYNEQFF

D: TRBD1
V: TRBV20-1
size: many
J: TRBJ1-2
length: 15
DNA: TGCAGTGCTAGACCGGACAGGGATTATCCCTATGGCTACACCTTC
CDR3: CSARPDRDYPYGYTF

D: .
V: TRBV6-5
size: .
J: TRBJ2-2
length: 13
DNA: TGTGCCAGCAGAATTACCGTCACCGGGGAGCTGTTTTTT
CDR3: CASRITVTGELFF

D: .
V: TRBV12-3/TRBV12-4
size: .
J: TRBJ2-7
length: 18
DNA: TGTGCCAGCAGTTCCCGATCGGACAGACCCGGCCTACGAAGTGAGCAGTACTTC
CDR3: CASSSRSDRPGLRSEQYF

D: .
V: TRBV6-6
size: few
J: TRBJ2-5
length: 15
DNA: TGTGCCAGCAGTTACTCCGACAGGTTACAAGAGACCCAGTACTTC
CDR3: CASSYSDRLQETQYF

D: TRBD1
V: TRBV18
size: few
J: TRBJ1-1
length: 13
DNA: TGTGCCAGCTCACCGACAGGGGCGTTGAGGGCTTTCTTT
CDR3: CASSPTGALRAFF

D: .
V: TRBV12-3/TRBV12-4
size: many
J: TRBJ1-3
length: 16
DNA: TGTGCCAGCAGCTTGGATTTAGGATCCAGGGACAACACCATATATTTT
CDR3: CASSLDLGSRDNTIYF

D: .
V: TRBV12-3/TRBV12-4
size: .
J: TRBJ2-5
length: 14
DNA: TGTGCCAGCAGCCCCGCGGTGAGACAAGAGACCCAGTACTTC
CDR3: CASSPAVRQETQYF